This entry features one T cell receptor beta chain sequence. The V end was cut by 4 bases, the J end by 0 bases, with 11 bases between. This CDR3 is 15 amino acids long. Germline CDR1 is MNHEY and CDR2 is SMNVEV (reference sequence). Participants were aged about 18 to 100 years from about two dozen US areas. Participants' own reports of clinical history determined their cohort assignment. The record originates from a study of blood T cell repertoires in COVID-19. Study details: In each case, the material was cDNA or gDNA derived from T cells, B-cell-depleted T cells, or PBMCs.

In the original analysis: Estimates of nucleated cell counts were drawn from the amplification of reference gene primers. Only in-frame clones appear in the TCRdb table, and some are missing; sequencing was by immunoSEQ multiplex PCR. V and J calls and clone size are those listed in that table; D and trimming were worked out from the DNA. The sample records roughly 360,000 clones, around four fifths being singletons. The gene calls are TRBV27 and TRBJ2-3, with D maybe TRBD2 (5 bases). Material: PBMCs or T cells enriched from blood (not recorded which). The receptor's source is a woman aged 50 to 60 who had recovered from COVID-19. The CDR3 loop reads CASSWEKSSTDTQYF. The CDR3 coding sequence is TGTGCCAGCAGTTGGGAGAAGTCTAGCACAGATACGCAGTATTTT.